The 15 T cell receptor beta chains reported below all come from one sample, sequenced in a study of OX40 agonist ivuxolimab in advanced cancers. Sequencing was performed with immunoSEQ multiplex PCR; in TCRdb, only in-frame clones are kept and a portion is missing. Of around 92,000 clones listed, over 65% are singletons. The sequencing here drew on CD4+ or CD8+ T cells sorted from blood, taken in a trial of the OX40 agonist ivuxolimab. The source of these receptors is an adult with an advanced solid tumor such as melanoma, head and neck, liver or kidney cancer.

The chain combines TRBV9 with TRBJ1-3, with D perhaps matching TRBD1 (6 bases). The V gene lost 4 bases and the J gene lost 4 bases, with 15 bases spanning the gap. The CDR3 consists of 15 residues. From germline, CDR1 is SGDLS and CDR2 YYNGEE. CDR3 sequence: CASSPEQGGGNTIYF. The CDR3 DNA sequence: TGTGCCAGCAGCCCAGAACAGGGTGGAGGAAACACCATATATTTT.

This clone was recorded only once. The V call is TRBV7-2, the J call TRBJ2-5; 9 bases match TRBD1. The length of the CDR3 is 15 residues. Germline values: CDR1 SGHTA, CDR2 FQGNSA. The ends lost 4 bases at V and 2 bases at J; junction bases unmatched: 5. The chain's CDR3 is CASSSGQGIQETQYF. The CDR3 DNA reads TGTGCCAGCAGCTCCGGACAGGGGATACAAGAGACCCAGTACTTC.

The chain links TRBV2 to TRBJ2-3, with 11 bases aligning to TRBD2. V dropped 6 bases and J dropped 3; count of bases not matched to a gene: 5. The CDR3 sequence is 15 residues long. CDR1 is SNHLY and CDR2 is FYNNEI in the germline V gene. In DNA form, the CDR3 reads TGTGCCAGCAGACCTACTAGCGGGGGAACAGATACGCAGTATTTT. As protein: CASRPTSGGTDTQYF.

The chain carries TRBV9 and TRBJ1-2; a possible D gene is TRBD1 (6 bases). The CDR3 contains 14 residues. Germline CDR1 reads SGDLS; CDR2 reads YYNGEE. V lost 3 bases and J 0 bases, leaving 9 bases between the germline ends. The CDR3 protein is CASSARTANYGYTF. The CDR3 DNA reads as TGTGCCAGCAGCGCCCGGACAGCTAACTATGGCTACACCTTC.

The V call is TRBV5-5, the J call TRBJ1-1; the match to TRBD1 covers 8 bases. Trimming removed 3 bases from V and 0 bases from J; junction bases left unmatched: 1. Germline assignment: CDR1 SGHKS and CDR2 YYEKEE (reference sequence). This CDR3 has 14 amino acids. CDR3 protein: CASSWGQVNTEAFF. In nucleotides, the CDR3 is TGTGCCAGCAGCTGGGGACAGGTGAACACTGAAGCTTTCTTT.

CDR3 residues: CASSPGYLYGYTF. The CDR3 region has the DNA TGCGCCAGCAGTCCGGGCTACCTCTATGGCTACACCTTC. The V gene is TRBV4-1, the J gene TRBJ1-2; the D is unclear. Germline loops: CDR1 MGHRA, CDR2 YSYEKL. Trimming took off 6 bases at V and 4 bases at J, with 12 bases between the two ends. The CDR3 covers 13 residues.

This chain joins TRBV5-6 and TRBJ2-5; 9 bases align to TRBD1. Germline CDR1 SGHDT, CDR2 YYEEEE. The CDR3 length is 17 residues. Unmatched junction bases numbered 10, after V lost 0 bases and J lost 4 bases. In DNA form, the CDR3 reads TGTGCCAGCAGCTTGGCCCCGGGGACAGGGAGGGGAGAGACCCAGTACTTC. It translates to CASSLAPGTGRGETQYF.

The chain is built from TRBV7-3 and TRBJ2-2; D is ambiguous. CDR1 is SGHTA, CDR2 FQGTGA, per germline. CDR3 length: 15 residues. Trimming stripped 2 bases from V and 4 bases from J, with 11 bases between. CDR3: CASSLYRVTTGELFF. The CDR3 region has the DNA TGTGCCAGCAGCTTATATCGGGTAACCACCGGGGAGCTGTTTTTT.

This chain connects TRBV27 to TRBJ2-2; D not resolved. This CDR3 region has 14 residues. The germline CDR1 and CDR2 sequences are MNHEY and SMNVEV (reference sequence). Trimming stripped 0 bases from V and 1 base from J, with 3 bases between. Written as DNA, the CDR3 is TGTGCCAGCAGTTTATCTTGGAACACCGGGGAGCTGTTTTTT. This codes for CASSLSWNTGELFF.

In its sample, this clone was seen a few times. The chain uses TRBV10-3 and TRBJ2-2, with TRBD2 matching 12 bases. This CDR3 region has 18 residues. J lost 5 bases, V lost 8 bases, and 15 bases had no gene match. In germline, CDR1 is ENHRY, CDR2 SYGVKD. CDR3 nucleotide sequence: TGTGCCATCCCAAGTGGTCGGACTAGCGGGGCGAGGACCGGGGAGCTGTTTTTT. It translates to CAIPSGRTSGARTGELFF.

The J gene is TRBJ2-2, the V gene TRBV7-2, with D possibly being TRBD2 (6 bases). The CDR3 is made up of 16 amino acids. Trimming removed 5 bases from V and 4 bases from J, with 17 bases in between. From germline, CDR1 is SGHTA and CDR2 FQGNSA. CDR3 residues: CASSPGSMRGTGELFF. CDR3 DNA sequence: TGTGCCAGCAGCCCAGGATCTATGCGGGGCACCGGGGAGCTGTTTTTT.

The chain combines TRBV9 with TRBJ2-2, with 7 bases matching TRBD2. The CDR3 runs 17 residues. The V gene end was trimmed by 2 bases and the J gene end by 3 bases; junction bases not matched to a gene: 10. In germline, CDR1 is SGDLS, CDR2 YYNGEE. Written as DNA, the CDR3 is TGTGCCAGCAGCGTCGAGACCGGGACTATCGACACCGGGGAGCTGTTTTTT. Amino acid sequence: CASSVETGTIDTGELFF.

The gene calls are TRBV19 and TRBJ1-5; the match to TRBD1 covers 7 bases. CDR3 size: 14 residues. V lost 4 bases, J lost 5 bases, and 5 bases stayed unmatched. Looked up from germline, CDR1 is LNHDA and CDR2 is SQIVND (reference sequence). CDR3 sequence: CASSTGGGYQPQHF. The CDR3 nucleotides are TGTGCCAGTAGTACAGGGGGTGGGTATCAGCCCCAGCATTTT.

This clone came up once. This rearrangement joins TRBV7-2 to TRBJ2-5, with 11 bases fitting TRBD1. V was pared by 6 bases and J by 5 bases, with 8 bases of the junction left unmatched. The CDR3 is 15 residues long. Germline V gene lookup returns CDR1 SGHTA and CDR2 FQGNSA. The CDR3 here is CASSPDRGRMETQYF. As DNA, the CDR3 is TGTGCCAGCAGTCCGGACAGGGGGCGCATGGAGACCCAGTACTTC.

This chain joins TRBV10-3 and TRBJ2-5; 7 bases fit TRBD2. CDR1 ENHRY and CDR2 SYGVKD come from the germline V gene. With 4 bases clipped from V and 2 bases from J, the junction kept 1 base outside the gene matches. CDR3 length equals 13 residues. The CDR3, as DNA: TGTGCCATCAGTGGGGGGGGGCAAGAGACCCAGTACTTC. This gives the protein CAISGGGQETQYF.